This T cell receptor beta chain was recorded in a study of blood T cells in healthy people across ages. Whole-study results and caveats: Diversity of TCR beta correlated strongly with naive T cell percentage. It was the long-lived donors that had more naive CD4+ cells and higher diversity than aged donors. It was held that diversity estimates obtained from one million T cells represented underestimates.

About this clonotype itself: What it recognizes is unknown.

Extracted total RNA amounted to at least 5.5 micrograms for each sample. Germline V gene lookup returns CDR1 LNHNV and CDR2 YYDKDF (reference sequence). The CDR3 has 14 residues. V lost 0 bases, J lost 6 bases, and 9 bases lay in between. A second about 7 to 12 cycle PCR used barcoded and J-beta primers. TCRdb ran MiXCR on the 5' RACE reads and lists one entry per CDR3 protein. The sample includes around 1,000,000 distinct CDR3 sequences, less than 45% of them seen just once. The chain is built from TRBV15 and TRBJ2-1; D assignment may be TRBD1 or TRBD2 (5 bases each). Sequenced: blood. The receptor was derived from a man aged 18 to 30 in good health. The CDR3 sequence is CATSRDQRGNEQFF. For the CDR3, the DNA is TGTGCCACCAGCAGAGATCAGAGGGGCAATGAGCAGTTCTTC.